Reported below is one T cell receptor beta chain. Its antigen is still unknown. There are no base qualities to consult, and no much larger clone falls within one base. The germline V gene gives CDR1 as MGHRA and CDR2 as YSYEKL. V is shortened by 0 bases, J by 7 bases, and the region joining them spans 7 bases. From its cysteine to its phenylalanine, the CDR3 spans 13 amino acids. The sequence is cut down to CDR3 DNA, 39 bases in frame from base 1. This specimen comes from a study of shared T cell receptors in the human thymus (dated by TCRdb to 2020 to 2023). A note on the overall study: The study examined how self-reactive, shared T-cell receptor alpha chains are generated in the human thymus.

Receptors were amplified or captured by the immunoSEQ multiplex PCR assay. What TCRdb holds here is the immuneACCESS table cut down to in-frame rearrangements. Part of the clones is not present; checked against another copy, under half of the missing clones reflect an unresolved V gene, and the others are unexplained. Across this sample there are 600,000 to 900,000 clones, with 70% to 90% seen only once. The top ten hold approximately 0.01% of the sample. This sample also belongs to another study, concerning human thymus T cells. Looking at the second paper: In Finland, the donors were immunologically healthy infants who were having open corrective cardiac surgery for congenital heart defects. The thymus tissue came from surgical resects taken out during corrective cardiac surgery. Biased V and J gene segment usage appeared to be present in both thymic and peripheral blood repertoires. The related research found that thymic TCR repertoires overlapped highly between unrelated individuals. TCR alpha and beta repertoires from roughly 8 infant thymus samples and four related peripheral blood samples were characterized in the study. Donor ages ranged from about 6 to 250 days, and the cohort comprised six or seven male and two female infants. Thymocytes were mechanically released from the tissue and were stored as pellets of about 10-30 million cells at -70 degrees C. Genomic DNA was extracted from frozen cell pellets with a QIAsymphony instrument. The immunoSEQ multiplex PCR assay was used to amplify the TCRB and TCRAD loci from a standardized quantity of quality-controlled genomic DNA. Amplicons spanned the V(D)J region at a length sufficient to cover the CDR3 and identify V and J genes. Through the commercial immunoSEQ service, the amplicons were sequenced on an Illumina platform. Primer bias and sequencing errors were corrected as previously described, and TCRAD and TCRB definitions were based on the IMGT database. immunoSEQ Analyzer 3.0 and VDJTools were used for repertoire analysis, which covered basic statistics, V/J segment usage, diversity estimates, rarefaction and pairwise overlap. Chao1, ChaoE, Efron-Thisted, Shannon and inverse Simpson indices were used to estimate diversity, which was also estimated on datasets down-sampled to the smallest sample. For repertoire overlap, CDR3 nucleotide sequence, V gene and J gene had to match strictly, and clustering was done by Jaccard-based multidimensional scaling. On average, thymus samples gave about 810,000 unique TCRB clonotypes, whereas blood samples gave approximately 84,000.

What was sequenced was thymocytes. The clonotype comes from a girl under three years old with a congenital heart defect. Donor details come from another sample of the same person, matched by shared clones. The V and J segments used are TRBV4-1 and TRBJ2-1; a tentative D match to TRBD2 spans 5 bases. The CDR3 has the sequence CASSQDRENEQFF. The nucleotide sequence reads TGCGCCAGCAGCCAAGATCGGGAAAATGAGCAGTTCTTC.